Here is one T cell receptor beta chain with its context. Its antigen is unknown. The record has no base qualities; no much larger clone is one base away. Sequencing instrument: Illumina HiSeq 1500. TCRdb reran the public reads through fastp at Q25 and MiXCR, keeping productive beta chains. For every CDR3 protein sequence, its rows merge into one entry that carries the most common genes and DNA. This sample has some 62,000 distinct CDR3 sequences in its table, and around 20% of those were observed once. Roughly two thirds of the sample is held by the ten biggest clonotypes. The source of the sample is a study of T cell repertoires in cytomegalovirus infection (dated by TCRdb to 2018 to 2020). In the study overall: Peptide stimulations targeted recently identified HLA-C-restricted CMV epitopes, whose presentation resists viral immunomodulation, together with well-studied HLA-B-restricted epitopes. Donor HLA type was relevant to the analysis, as public TCR beta signatures indicated carriage of CMV infection together with the matching HLA type. Overall results and qualifications from the work: The ex vivo response was dominated by HLA-C-restricted CMV-specific TCR beta clonotypes, which also provided the single most frequent clonotype in two of eight donors. In both this cohort and an independent roughly 330-donor cohort, the cumulative frequency of public TCR beta family members distinguished carriers of CMV infection plus the relevant HLA type.

The treatment or condition label, as the study defines it: in vitro stimulation with specific CMV peptide epitopes to enrich CMV-specific T cells. V drops 2 bases and J drops 4 bases, leaving 14 bases in between. Per the germline V gene (reference sequence), SEHNR is the CDR1 and FQNEAQ is the CDR2. The CDR3 holds 15 amino acids from the cysteine to the phenylalanine. Of the read, only the CDR3 DNA is kept; its 45 bases are in frame from base 1. The specimen comprised CD8+ T cells from cultured PBMCs, sampled from culture after CMV antigen stimulation. The receptor chain draws on TRBV7-9 and TRBJ1-2; a confident D gene designation cannot be given. The receptor was isolated from a human donor in good health (CMV status not recorded). Some clones in this sample may be carry-over from other donors' samples. The DNA is as follows: TGTGCCAGCAGCTTACTCCGGACGGAACTCTATGGCTACACCTTC. This codes for CASSLLRTELYGYTF. The CDR3 plus the reference TRBV7-9 and TRBJ1-2 genes for the other parts give the full variable domain: DTGVSQNPRHKITKRGQNVTFRCDPISEHNRLYWYRQTLGQGPEFLTYFQNEAQLEKSRLLSDRFSAERPKGSFSTLEIQRTEQGDSAMYLCASSLLRTELYGYTFGSGTRLTVV.